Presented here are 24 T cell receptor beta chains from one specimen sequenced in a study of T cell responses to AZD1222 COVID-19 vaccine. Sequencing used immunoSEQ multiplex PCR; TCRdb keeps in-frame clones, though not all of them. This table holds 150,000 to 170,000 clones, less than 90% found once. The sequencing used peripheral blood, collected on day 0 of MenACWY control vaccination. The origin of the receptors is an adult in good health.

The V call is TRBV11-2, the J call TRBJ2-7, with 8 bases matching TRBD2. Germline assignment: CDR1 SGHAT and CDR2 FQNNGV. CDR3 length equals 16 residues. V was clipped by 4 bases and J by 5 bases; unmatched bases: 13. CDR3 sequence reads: CASSSLVGGGWNEQYF. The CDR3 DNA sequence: TGTGCCAGCAGCTCCCTAGTCGGGGGGGGTTGGAACGAGCAGTACTTC.

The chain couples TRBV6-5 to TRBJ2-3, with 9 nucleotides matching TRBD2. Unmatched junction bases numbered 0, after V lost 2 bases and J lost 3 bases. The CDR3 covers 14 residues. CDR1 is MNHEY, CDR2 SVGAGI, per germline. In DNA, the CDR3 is TGTGCCAGCAGTTACGGACTAGCGACAGATACGCAGTATTTT. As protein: CASSYGLATDTQYF.

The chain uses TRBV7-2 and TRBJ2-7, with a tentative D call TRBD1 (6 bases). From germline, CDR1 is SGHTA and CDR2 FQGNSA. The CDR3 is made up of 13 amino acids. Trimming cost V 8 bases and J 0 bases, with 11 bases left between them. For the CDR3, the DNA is TGTGCCAGCTCACAGGGCCGCTCCTACGAGCAGTACTTC. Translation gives CASSQGRSYEQYF.

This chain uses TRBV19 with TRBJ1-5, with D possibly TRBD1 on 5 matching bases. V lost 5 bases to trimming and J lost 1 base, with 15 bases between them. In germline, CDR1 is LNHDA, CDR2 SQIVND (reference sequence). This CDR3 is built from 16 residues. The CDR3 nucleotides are TGTGCCAGTAGTGCCTGGCCAGGGCCCAGCAATCAGCCCCAGCATTTT. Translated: CASSAWPGPSNQPQHF.

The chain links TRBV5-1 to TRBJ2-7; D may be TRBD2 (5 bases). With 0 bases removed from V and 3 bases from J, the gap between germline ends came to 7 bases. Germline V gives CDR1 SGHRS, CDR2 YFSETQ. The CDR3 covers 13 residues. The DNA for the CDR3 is TGCGCCAGCAGCTTGGGCGAGGGCTACGAGCAGTACGTC. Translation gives CASSLGEGYEQYV.

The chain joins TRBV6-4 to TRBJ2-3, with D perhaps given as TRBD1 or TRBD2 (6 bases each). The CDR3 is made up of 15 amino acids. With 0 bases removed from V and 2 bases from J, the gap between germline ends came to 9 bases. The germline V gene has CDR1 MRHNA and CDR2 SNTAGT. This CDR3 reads CASSDSWGATDTQYF. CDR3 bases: TGTGCCAGCAGTGACTCATGGGGGGCCACAGATACGCAGTATTTT.

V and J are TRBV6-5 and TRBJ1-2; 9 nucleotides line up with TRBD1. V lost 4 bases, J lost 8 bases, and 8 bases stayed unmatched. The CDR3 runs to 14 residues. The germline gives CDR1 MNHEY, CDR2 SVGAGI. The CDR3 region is CASSFLNRGRGYTF. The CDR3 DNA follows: TGTGCCAGCAGTTTCCTAAACAGGGGGCGAGGCTACACCTTC.

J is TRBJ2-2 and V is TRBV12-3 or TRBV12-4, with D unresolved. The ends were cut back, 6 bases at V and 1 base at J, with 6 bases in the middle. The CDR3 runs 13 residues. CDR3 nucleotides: TGTGCCAGCAGCCTTCAGAACACCGGGGAGCTGTTTTTT. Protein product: CASSLQNTGELFF.

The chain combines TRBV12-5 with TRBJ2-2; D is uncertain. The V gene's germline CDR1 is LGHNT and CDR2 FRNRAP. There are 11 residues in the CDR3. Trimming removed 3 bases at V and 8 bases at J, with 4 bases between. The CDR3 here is CASGFGGELFF. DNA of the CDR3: TGTGCTAGTGGTTTCGGAGGGGAGCTGTTTTTT.

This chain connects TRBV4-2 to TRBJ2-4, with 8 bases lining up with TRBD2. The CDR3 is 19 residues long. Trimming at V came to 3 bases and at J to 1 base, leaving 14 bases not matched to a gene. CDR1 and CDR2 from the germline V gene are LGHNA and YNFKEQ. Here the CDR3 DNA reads TGTGCCAGCAGCCATCGACCCAGCGGGGGTGTTATTGCCAAAAACATTCAGTACTTC. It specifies CASSHRPSGGVIAKNIQYF.

CDR3 sequence: CSASTGQHYEQYV. CDR3 nucleotide sequence: TGCAGTGCTAGTACGGGGCAACACTACGAGCAGTACGTC. V usage is TRBV20-1 and J usage is TRBJ2-7; D could derive from TRBD1 or TRBD2 (5 bases each). V lost 3 bases to trimming and J lost 3 bases, with 12 bases between them. Germline CDR1 reads DFQATT; CDR2 reads SNEGSKA (reference sequence). The CDR3 runs 13 residues.

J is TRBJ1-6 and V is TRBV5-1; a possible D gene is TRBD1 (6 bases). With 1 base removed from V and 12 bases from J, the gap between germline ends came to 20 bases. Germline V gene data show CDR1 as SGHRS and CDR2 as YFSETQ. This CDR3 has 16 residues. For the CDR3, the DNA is TGCGCCAGCAGCTTGACTTCGGGAGGGCTGGGACAACCCCTCCACTTT. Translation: CASSLTSGGLGQPLHF.

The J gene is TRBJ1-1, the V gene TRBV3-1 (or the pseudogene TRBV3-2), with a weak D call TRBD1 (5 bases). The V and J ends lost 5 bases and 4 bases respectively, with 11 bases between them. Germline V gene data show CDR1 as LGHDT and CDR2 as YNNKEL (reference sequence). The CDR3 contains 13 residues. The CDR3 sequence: CASSTRGGTEAFF. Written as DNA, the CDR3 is TGTGCCAGCAGCACCCGCGGGGGCACTGAAGCTTTCTTT.

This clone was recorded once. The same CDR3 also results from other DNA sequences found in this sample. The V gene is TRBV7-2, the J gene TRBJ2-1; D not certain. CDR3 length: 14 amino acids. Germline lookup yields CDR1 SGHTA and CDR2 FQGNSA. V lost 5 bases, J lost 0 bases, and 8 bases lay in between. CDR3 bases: TGTGCCAGCAGCCTCTCTTCCTCCTACAATGAGCAGTTCTTC. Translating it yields CASSLSSSYNEQFF. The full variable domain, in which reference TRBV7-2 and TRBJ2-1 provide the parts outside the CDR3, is GAGVSQSPSNKVTEKGKDVELRCDPISGHTALYWYRQSLGQGLEFLIYFQGNSAPDKSGLPSDRFSAERTGGSVSTLTIQRTQQEDSAVYLCASSLSSSYNEQFFGPGTRLTVL.

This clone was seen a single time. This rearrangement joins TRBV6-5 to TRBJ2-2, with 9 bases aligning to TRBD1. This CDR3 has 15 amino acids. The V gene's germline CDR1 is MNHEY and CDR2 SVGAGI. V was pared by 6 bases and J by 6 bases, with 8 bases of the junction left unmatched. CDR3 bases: TGTGCCAGCAGCCGGGGACAGGGAGGACCCGGGGAGCTGTTTTTT. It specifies CASSRGQGGPGELFF.

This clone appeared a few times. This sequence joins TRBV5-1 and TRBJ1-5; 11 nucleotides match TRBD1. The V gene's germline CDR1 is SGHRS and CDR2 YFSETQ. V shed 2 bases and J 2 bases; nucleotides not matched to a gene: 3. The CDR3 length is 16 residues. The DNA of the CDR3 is TGCGCCAGCAGCTTAGGGACAGGGGGAGGCAATCAGCCCCAGCATTTT. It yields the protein CASSLGTGGGNQPQHF.

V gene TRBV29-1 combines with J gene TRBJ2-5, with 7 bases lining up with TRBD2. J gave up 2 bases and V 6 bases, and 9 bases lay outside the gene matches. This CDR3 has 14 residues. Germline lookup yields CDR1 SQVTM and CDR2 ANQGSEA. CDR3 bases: TGCAGCGTCCTCAAGGGACTAAGACAAGAGACCCAGTACTTC. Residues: CSVLKGLRQETQYF.

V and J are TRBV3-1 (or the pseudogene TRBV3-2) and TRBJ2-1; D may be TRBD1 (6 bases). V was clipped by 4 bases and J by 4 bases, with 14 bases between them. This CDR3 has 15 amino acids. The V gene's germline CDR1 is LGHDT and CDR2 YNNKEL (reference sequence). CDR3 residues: CASSPAGQLYNEQFF. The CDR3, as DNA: TGTGCCAGCAGCCCCGCCGGACAGTTATACAATGAGCAGTTCTTC.

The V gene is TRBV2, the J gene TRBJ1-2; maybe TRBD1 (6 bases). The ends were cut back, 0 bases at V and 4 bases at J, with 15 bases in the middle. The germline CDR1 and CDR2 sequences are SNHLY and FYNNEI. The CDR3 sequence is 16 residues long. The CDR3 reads CASSEAGGGGIYGYTF. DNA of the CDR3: TGTGCCAGCAGTGAAGCAGGGGGGGGAGGAATCTATGGCTACACCTTC.

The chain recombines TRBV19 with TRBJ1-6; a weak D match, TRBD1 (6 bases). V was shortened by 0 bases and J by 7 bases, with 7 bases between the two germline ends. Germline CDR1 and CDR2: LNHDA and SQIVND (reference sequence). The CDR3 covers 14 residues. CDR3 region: CASSIDRGNSPLHF. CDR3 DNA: TGTGCCAGTAGTATAGACAGGGGAAATTCACCCCTCCACTTT.

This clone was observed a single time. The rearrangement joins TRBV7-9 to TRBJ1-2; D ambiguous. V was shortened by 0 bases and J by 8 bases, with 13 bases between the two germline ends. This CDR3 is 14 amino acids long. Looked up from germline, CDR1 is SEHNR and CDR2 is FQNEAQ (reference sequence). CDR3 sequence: CASSLANNPGGYTF. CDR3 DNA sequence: TGTGCCAGCAGCTTAGCTAATAACCCGGGAGGCTACACCTTC.

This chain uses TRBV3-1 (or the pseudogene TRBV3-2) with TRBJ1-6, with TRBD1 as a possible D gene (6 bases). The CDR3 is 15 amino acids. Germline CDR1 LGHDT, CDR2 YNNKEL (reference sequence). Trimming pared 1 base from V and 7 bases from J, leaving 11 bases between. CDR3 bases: TGTGCCAGCAGCCAAGTCTGGGGGGCCAATTCACCCCTCCACTTT. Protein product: CASSQVWGANSPLHF.

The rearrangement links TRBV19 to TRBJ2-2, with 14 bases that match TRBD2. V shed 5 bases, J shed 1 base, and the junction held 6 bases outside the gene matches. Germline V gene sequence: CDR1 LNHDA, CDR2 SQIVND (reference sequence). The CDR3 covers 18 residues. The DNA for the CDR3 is TGTGCCAGTAGTCAGGGACTAGCGGGAGAAGGGAACACCGGGGAGCTGTTTTTT. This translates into CASSQGLAGEGNTGELFF.

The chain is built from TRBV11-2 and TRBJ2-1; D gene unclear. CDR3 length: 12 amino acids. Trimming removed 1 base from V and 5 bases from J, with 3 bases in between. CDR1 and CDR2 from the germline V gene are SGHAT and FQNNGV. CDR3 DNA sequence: TGTGCCAGCAGCTTAGGTCACAATGAGCAGTTCTTC. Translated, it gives CASSLGHNEQFF.